This record looks at one T cell receptor (beta chain) sequence and its context. Its antigen is unknown. The source of the sample is a study of T-cell memory formation after mild COVID-19. Study-level points and caveats: Later expanders leaned CD4+, whereas clones that contracted between day 15 and 85 were balanced CD4/CD8.

From 5'RACE with constant-segment primers came TCR alpha and TCR beta cDNA libraries that carried sample barcodes and UMIs. TCRdb recomputed calls from the 5' RACE reads with MiXCR, one row per CDR3 protein. This table has roughly 400,000 distinct CDR3 sequences, about 24% appearing once. With 5 bases removed from V and 7 bases from J, the gap between germline ends came to 11 bases. The CDR3 sequence is 13 residues long. Germline V lookup: CDR1 KGHDR, CDR2 SFDVKD. The sample was PBMCs or a T cell subset sorted from them (not recorded which). The chain uses TRBV24-1 and TRBJ1-5, with D possibly TRBD1 on 5 matching bases. This receptor was taken from an adult woman who had mild COVID-19 (a few samples of this study predate the infection). Cell type and time point are not known. The CDR3 nucleotides read TGTGCCACCAGTGTATCAGGGATCCAGCCCCAGCATTTT. Protein: CATSVSGIQPQHF.